These 4 T cell receptor beta chains were all obtained from the same sample, sequenced in a study of CD8 T cells in ankylosing spondylitis (dated by TCRdb to 2016 to 2017). Receptor libraries were prepared by 5' RACE. These reads were obtained on an Illumina HiSeq 2500. Using fastp at Q25 and MiXCR, TCRdb reprocessed the public reads and kept productive beta chains. Every CDR3 protein is listed once, alongside the most common genes and DNA of its rows. Counted in this sample were about 220,000 distinct CDR3 sequences; about a quarter of them appeared once. The ten biggest clones cover about 6.2% of the sample. Sequenced sample: blood, either unsorted or a sorted T cell fraction (not recorded which). These receptors were collected from a male donor with ankylosing spondylitis or in good health (not recorded which).

The chain recombines TRBV5-1 with TRBJ2-3; 8 nucleotides agree with TRBD2. Germline V gene lookup returns CDR1 SGHRS and CDR2 YFSETQ. The CDR3 contains 16 residues. V shed 0 bases, J shed 7 bases, and the junction held 10 bases outside the gene matches. The CDR3: CASSLGTGTSGNTQYF. CDR3 nucleotide sequence: TGCGCCAGCAGCTTGGGCACCGGGACTAGTGGGAATACGCAGTATTTT.

This clonotype has ten or more counts. This rearrangement joins TRBV15 to TRBJ2-2; no clear D gene. Trimming removed 6 bases at V and 1 base at J, with 9 bases between. The CDR3 spans 14 residues. CDR1 is LNHNV and CDR2 is YYDKDF in the germline V gene (reference sequence). In DNA form, the CDR3 reads TGTGCCACCAGACCCGCGAGGAACACCGGGGAGCTGTTTTTT. Protein sequence: CATRPARNTGELFF.

The chain uses TRBV7-8 and TRBJ1-4; the D gene is possibly TRBD1 (6 bases). The length of the CDR3 is 15 residues. Per the germline V gene, CDR1 is SGHVS and CDR2 is FQNEAQ. V was pared by 0 bases and J by 10 bases, with 15 bases between. The CDR3 protein is CASSLAWQGRGKLFF. The CDR3 DNA reads TGTGCCAGCAGCTTAGCTTGGCAGGGGAGGGGAAAACTGTTTTTT.

With regard to this clonotype: The conserved closing phenylalanine or tryptophan is absent in this CDR3, likely reflecting a read error. This chain connects TRBV20-1 to TRBJ2-1; 7 positions match TRBD1. With 5 bases clipped from V and 4 bases from J, the junction kept 8 bases outside the gene matches. The germline CDR1 and CDR2 sequences are DFQATT and SNEGSKA (reference sequence). This CDR3 spans 14 amino acids. The chain's CDR3 is CSAPGQVTYNEQFL. CDR3 nucleotide sequence: TGCAGTGCTCCCGGACAGGTAACATACAATGAGCAGTTCCTC.